A selection of T cell receptor beta chains follows, all from one sample in a study of prognosis after radiotherapy for stage I lung cancer. TCRdb fed the multiplex PCR reads into MiXCR, producing one record per CDR3 protein. Of over 15,000 distinct CDR3 sequences detected, around 50% appear once; the ten largest clones hold around 30%. This sample comprised PBMCs, obtained before or after stereotactic body radiation therapy (not recorded which). The source of these receptors is a donor at least 50 years old with non-small cell lung cancer. The CDR3 runs from the conserved cysteine through the conserved F or W. A D gene is named only where the DNA matches it firmly. Clone size, where shown, is once, few, many, or a class for clones that have expanded.

cdr3_length	clone_size	v_call	d_call	j_call	cdr3_aa	cdr3_nt
15	medium-sized	TRBV20-1	.	TRBJ2-6	CSARDKGFGANVLTF	TGCAGTGCTAGAGATAAGGGGTTCGGGGCCAACGTCCTGACTTTC
15	many	TRBV5-4	TRBD1	TRBJ2-2	CASSVGQGRGGELFF	TGTGCCAGCAGCGTCGGACAGGGGAGGGGCGGGGAGCTGTTTTTT
15	.	TRBV11-2	.	TRBJ1-2	CASSRARDGNYGYTF	TGTGCCAGCAGCAGGGCCCGGGACGGAAACTATGGCTACACCTTC
17	medium-sized	TRBV28	TRBD1	TRBJ2-1	CASSPPHDRVDYNEQFF	TGTGCCAGCAGTCCCCCCCATGACAGGGTCGACTACAATGAGCAGTTCTTC
15	.	TRBV6-5	.	TRBJ2-2	CASSWSIESAAELFF	TGTGCCAGCAGTTGGAGTATCGAGTCGGCCGCGGAGCTGTTTTTT
14	.	TRBV20-1	.	TRBJ1-3	CSARGGPGANTIYF	TGCAGTGCTAGAGGGGGACCGGGGGCAAACACCATATATTTT
15	many	TRBV19	TRBD1	TRBJ1-5	CASSQGQGAVQPQHF	TGTGCCAGTAGCCAAGGACAGGGTGCCGTTCAGCCCCAGCATTTT
14	medium-sized	TRBV11-3	.	TRBJ2-2	CASSFSRNTGELFF	TGTGCCAGCAGCTTCTCGAGAAACACCGGGGAGCTGTTTTTT
15	.	TRBV5-1	.	TRBJ2-2	CASSLGTRRPGELFF	TGCGCCAGCAGCTTGGGAACCCGGCGACCCGGGGAGCTGTTTTTT
13	many	TRBV6-4	.	TRBJ1-1	CASSSEGNTEAFF	TGTGCCAGCAGTTCCGAGGGGAACACTGAAGCTTTCTTT
14	once	TRBV20-1	.	TRBJ2-7	CSAQTGQWGYEHYF	TGCAGTGCGCAGACAGGACAGTGGGGATACGAGCATTACTTC
16	many	TRBV6-2/TRBV6-3	TRBD2	TRBJ2-7	CASSLGLSGSTYEQYF	TGTGCCAGCAGTTTGGGCCTTAGCGGGTCAACCTACGAGCAGTACTTC
18	.	TRBV11-2	TRBD2	TRBJ2-3	CASRPWTSGSGCTDTQYF	TGTGCCAGCAGACCTTGGACTAGCGGGAGTGGATGCACAGATACGCAGTATTTT
16	.	TRBV9	.	TRBJ2-2	CASSVSTDSNTGELFF	TGTGCCAGCAGCGTTTCCACAGATTCGAACACCGGGGAGCTGTTTTTT
16	once	TRBV12-3/TRBV12-4	.	TRBJ1-2	CASSSPQVREVGGYTF	TGTGCCAGCAGCAGCCCACAGGTTCGGGAGGTTGGTGGCTACACCTTC
14	.	TRBV28	TRBD1	TRBJ1-2	CASMGTGTGNGYTF	TGTGCCAGCATGGGTACCGGGACAGGGAACGGCTACACCTTC
16	once	TRBV5-6	.	TRBJ2-3	CASSFVLAVGGDTQYF	TGTGCCAGCAGCTTTGTGCTAGCGGTAGGGGGAGATACGCAGTATTTT
14	hyperexpanded	TRBV5-8	.	TRBJ1-2	CASSLRAVDYGYTF	TGTGCCAGCAGCTTGAGAGCTGTTGACTATGGCTACACCTTC
14	many	TRBV9	TRBD1	TRBJ1-6	CASSTRQGSSPLHF	TGTGCCAGCAGCACGCGACAGGGTTCTTCACCCCTCCACTTT
14	medium-sized	TRBV11-2	TRBD1	TRBJ1-1	CASSNNRGNTEAFF	TGTGCCAGCAGCAATAACAGGGGGAACACTGAAGCTTTCTTT
18	.	TRBV2	.	TRBJ2-5	CASSELAGGAGRQEAQYF	TGTGCCAGCAGTGAATTGGCAGGTGGCGCAGGGCGGCAAGAGGCCCAGTACTTC
13	.	TRBV11-2	.	TRBJ2-7	CASSFSIHYEQYF	TGTGCCAGCAGCTTTTCTATCCACTACGAGCAGTACTTC
15	.	TRBV6-4	TRBD1	TRBJ2-2	CACEQGQENTGELFF	TGTGCCTGCGAACAGGGACAGGAGAACACCGGGGAGCTGTTTTTT
17	once	TRBV12-3/TRBV12-4	.	TRBJ1-3	CASSLGSLGGSGNTIYF	TGTGCCAGCAGTTTAGGTAGTTTGGGGGGCTCTGGAAACACCATATATTTT
14	.	TRBV14	.	TRBJ2-7	CASSQVTGFYYQYF	TGTGCCAGCAGCCAAGTCACAGGGTTCTACTATCAGTACTTC
14	.	TRBV19	TRBD2	TRBJ2-3	CAIATSGRTYTQYF	TGTGCCATCGCTACTAGCGGGAGAACATATACGCAGTATTTT
15	many	TRBV6-1	TRBD2	TRBJ2-5	CASSELAGALETQYF	TGTGCCAGCAGTGAACTAGCGGGAGCGTTAGAGACCCAGTACTTC
14	.	TRBV6-5	.	TRBJ2-3	CASSYVTPSDTQYF	TGTGCCAGCAGTTACGTGACACCGAGTGATACGCAATATTTT
16	.	TRBV20-1	TRBD2	TRBJ2-7	CSARDLAGMQSYEQYF	TGCAGTGCTAGAGATCTAGCGGGAATGCAGTCCTACGAGCAGTACTTC
17	.	TRBV7-2	.	TRBJ1-3	CASSLAGDAGAGNTIYF	TGTGCCAGCAGCTTAGCGGGGGACGCCGGGGCTGGAAACACCATATATTTT
14	many	TRBV12-3/TRBV12-4	.	TRBJ1-1	CASSYLWADTEAFF	TGTGCCAGCAGTTACCTCTGGGCGGACACTGAAGCTTTCTTT
17	many	TRBV6-1	TRBD1	TRBJ1-4	CASSFRGRKVMGEKLFF	TGTGCCAGCAGCTTCAGGGGGCGAAAGGTTATGGGTGAAAAACTGTTTTTT
15	many	TRBV6-1	.	TRBJ1-5	CASSEVGGFNQPQHF	TGTGCCAGCAGTGAAGTCGGCGGTTTCAATCAGCCCCAGCATTTT
14	medium-sized	TRBV12-3/TRBV12-4	TRBD1	TRBJ1-6	CASSLQGALSPLHF	TGTGCCAGCAGCTTACAGGGGGCTCTTTCACCCCTCCACTTT
17	.	TRBV30	.	TRBJ2-3	CAWSPGQGSFLTDTQYF	TGTGCCTGGAGTCCTGGGCAGGGATCATTTCTGACAGATACGCAGTATTTT
13	.	TRBV25-1	.	TRBJ2-5	CASSVRSQETQYF	TGTGCCAGCAGTGTCAGGTCCCAAGAGACCCAGTACTTC
15	.	TRBV7-9	.	TRBJ1-6	CASSLASQGRSPLHF	TGTGCCAGCAGCTTAGCGTCCCAGGGGAGGTCACCCCTCCACTTT
14	many	TRBV2	.	TRBJ2-2	CASSRTAGPGELFF	TGTGCCAGCAGCCGTACGGCCGGGCCCGGGGAGCTGTTTTTT
20	.	TRBV7-8	TRBD2	TRBJ2-3	CASSFPGLAGAQASTDTQYF	TGTGCCAGCAGCTTCCCCGGACTAGCGGGAGCACAAGCCTCCACAGATACGCAGTATTTT
15	medium-sized	TRBV5-6	.	TRBJ1-3	CASSSRGFNGNTIYF	TGTGCCAGCAGCTCCCGAGGGTTTAATGGAAACACCATATATTTT
15	.	TRBV30	.	TRBJ2-7	CAWSFGQLPTYEQYF	TGTGCCTGGAGTTTTGGACAGTTACCAACCTACGAGCAGTACTTC
14	many	TRBV4-2	.	TRBJ1-4	CASSQNRVGEKLFF	TGTGCCAGCAGCCAAAACAGGGTTGGTGAAAAACTGTTTTTT
18	few	TRBV9	TRBD2	TRBJ2-2	CASSDSTSGGLDTGELFF	TGTGCCAGCAGCGACTCGACTAGCGGGGGGCTCGACACCGGGGAGCTGTTTTTT
16	many	TRBV4-1	TRBD1	TRBJ2-3	CASSQVRGQGSDTQYF	TGCGCCAGCAGCCAAGTAAGGGGACAGGGATCAGATACGCAGTATTTT
16	many	TRBV19	TRBD1	TRBJ2-3	CASSPTGTGVTDTQYF	TGTGCCAGTAGTCCTACCGGGACAGGAGTCACAGATACGCAGTATTTT
13	many	TRBV6-5	.	TRBJ1-5	CASSYRVNQPQHF	TGTGCCAGCAGTTACAGGGTCAATCAGCCCCAGCATTTT
15	many	TRBV18	.	TRBJ2-5	CASSRRSGLQETQYF	TGTGCCAGCTCACGGCGCAGCGGGCTACAAGAGACCCAGTACTTC
14	many	TRBV29-1	TRBD2	TRBJ2-1	CSVKRASGYNEQFF	TGCAGCGTGAAGAGGGCTAGCGGATACAATGAGCAGTTCTTC
14	.	TRBV2	.	TRBJ2-3	CASTVLSYTDTQYF	TGTGCCAGCACCGTACTATCGTACACAGATACGCAGTATTTT
14	.	TRBV7-9	TRBD2	TRBJ2-7	CASSSGTSGYEQYF	TGTGCCAGCAGCTCCGGGACTAGCGGCTACGAGCAGTACTTC
13	few	TRBV30	.	TRBJ1-2	CAWRYRARDGYTF	TGTGCCTGGAGGTACCGGGCCAGGGATGGCTACACCTTC
15	.	TRBV20-1	.	TRBJ2-3	CSAVAYGESTDTQYF	TGCAGTGCCGTCGCTTATGGCGAAAGCACAGATACGCAGTATTTT
12	.	TRBV30	TRBD1	TRBJ2-1	CAWSSGGNEQLF	TGTGCCTGGAGTTCAGGGGGCAATGAGCAGCTCTTC
13	.	TRBV30	.	TRBJ2-7	CACSVGVAYERYF	TGTGCCTGCAGTGTTGGAGTTGCCTACGAGCGGTACTTC
13	many	TRBV24-1	.	TRBJ1-2	CATSETGLSGYTF	TGTGCCACCAGTGAGACAGGATTGAGTGGCTACACCTTC